Below, 15 T cell receptor beta chains from the same sample are listed, as sequenced in a study of cytomegalovirus exposure and HLA in healthy donors. Primers for the PCR totalled 60 Vbeta and 13 Jbeta. Sequenced by immunoSEQ multiplex PCR; TCRdb stores in-frame clones only, minus some. The repertoire holds 120,000 or so clones, with roughly 75% as singletons. The sequencing sample was made of PBMCs. All receptors come from a female donor in good health and CMV-seronegative.

A few counts support this clone. V and J are TRBV30 and TRBJ1-3; no definite D call. Per the germline V gene, CDR1 is GTSNPN and CDR2 is SVGIG (reference sequence). The CDR3 contains 14 residues. Trimming left V 5 bases short and J 1 base short, with 12 bases between. The chain's CDR3 is CAWVPHGSGNTIYF. The CDR3 DNA sequence: TGTGCCTGGGTTCCACATGGTTCTGGAAACACCATATATTTT.

The chain uses TRBV10-3 and TRBJ1-5; TRBD1 matches at 9 bases. This CDR3 has 14 residues. Looked up from germline, CDR1 is ENHRY and CDR2 is SYGVKD. V trimming: 4 bases; J trimming: 6 bases; junction bases outside the gene matches: 4. The DNA of the CDR3 is TGTGCCATCAGTGCGACAGGGGGGGGTCAGCCCCAGCATTTT. Translation gives CAISATGGGQPQHF.

The chain carries TRBV2 and TRBJ2-7; TRBD1 is a possible D gene (6 bases). Looked up from germline, CDR1 is SNHLY and CDR2 is FYNNEI. Trimming pared 6 bases from V and 0 bases from J, leaving 12 bases between. The CDR3 sequence is 14 residues long. CDR3 sequence reads: CASRAGDISYEQYF. The CDR3 DNA is TGTGCCAGCAGGGCAGGGGACATCTCCTACGAGCAGTACTTC. Together with reference TRBV2 and TRBJ2-7, the CDR3 gives the full variable domain: EPEVTQTPSHQVTQMGQEVILRCVPISNHLYFYWYRQILGQKVEFLVSFYNNEISEKSEIFDDQFSVERPDGSNFTLKIRSTKLEDSAMYFCASRAGDISYEQYFGPGTRLTVT.

The chain uses TRBV29-1 and TRBJ2-1; 9 nucleotides line up with TRBD2. This CDR3 spans 16 amino acids. The V segment lost 7 bases and the J segment 3 bases; nucleotides outside the gene matches: 13. Germline V CDR1 and CDR2: SQVTM, ANQGSEA. In DNA form, the CDR3 reads TGCAGCGCTAGGGGTAGCGGGAGAAACATCTACAATGAGCAGTTCTTC. Translated: CSARGSGRNIYNEQFF.

J is TRBJ2-7 and V is TRBV5-6, with TRBD1 matching over 8 bases. With V trimmed by 4 bases and J by 2 bases, 8 bases remained unmatched. CDR1 and CDR2 (germline): SGHDT, YYEEEE. The CDR3 is 15 residues long. CDR3 loop: CASSGRTGNPYEQYF. In nucleotides, the CDR3 is TGTGCCAGCAGCGGGCGGACAGGGAATCCCTACGAGCAGTACTTC.

This clone was seen just once. The chain couples TRBV5-1 to TRBJ2-7; possibly TRBD2 for D (5 bases). Germline CDR1 SGHRS, CDR2 YFSETQ. The CDR3 has 16 residues. The V and J ends lost 4 bases and 6 bases respectively, with 23 bases between them. CDR3 region: CASSLWFPRLAAEQYF. The CDR3 nucleotides are TGCGCCAGCAGCCTCTGGTTTCCCCGCCTAGCAGCCGAGCAGTACTTC.

The V gene is TRBV28, the J gene TRBJ2-4, with D possibly being TRBD1 (5 bases). Germline V CDR1 and CDR2: MDHEN, SYDVKM. CDR3 length equals 14 residues. Trimming took off 1 base at V and 4 bases at J, with 8 bases between the two ends. CDR3 DNA: TGTGCCAGCAGTTTATCAGGGCCTAAAAACATTCAGTACTTC. Amino acid sequence: CASSLSGPKNIQYF.

In this sample, this clone turned up once. This rearrangement joins TRBV9 to TRBJ2-3; D might be TRBD2 (5 bases). The CDR3 covers 14 residues. The V and J ends lost 0 bases and 0 bases respectively, with 5 bases between them. Germline loops: CDR1 SGDLS, CDR2 YYNGEE. CDR3 in amino acids: CASSVAGSTDTQYF. In DNA form, the CDR3 reads TGTGCCAGCAGCGTAGCGGGAAGCACAGATACGCAGTATTTT.

This rearrangement joins TRBV5-1 to TRBJ2-3, with TRBD2 matching over 7 bases. This CDR3 has 16 residues. Germline-derived CDR1 and CDR2 are SGHRS and YFSETQ. V shed 0 bases and J 0 bases; nucleotides not matched to a gene: 4. The CDR3 sequence: CASSLVASGSTDTQYF. For the CDR3, the DNA is TGCGCCAGCAGCTTGGTGGCTAGCGGTAGCACAGATACGCAGTATTTT.

V gene TRBV6-1 combines with J gene TRBJ2-7; D is perhaps TRBD2 (6 bases). V was shortened by 4 bases and J by 2 bases, with 12 bases between the two germline ends. CDR3 length: 14 residues. CDR1 is MNHNS and CDR2 is SASEGT in the germline V gene. The chain's CDR3 is CASSGRDSAYEQYF. The CDR3 nucleotides read TGTGCCAGCAGTGGCCGGGACTCGGCCTACGAGCAGTACTTC.

The chain links TRBV30 to TRBJ1-1; no clear D gene. The V end lost 3 bases, the J end lost 5 bases, and 13 bases lay between the germline ends. The CDR3 has 13 residues. Germline loops: CDR1 GTSNPN, CDR2 SVGIG (reference sequence). CDR3 loop: CAWRGRRWTEAFF. CDR3 nucleotide sequence: TGTGCCTGGAGAGGACGGAGGTGGACTGAAGCTTTCTTT.

For this clone: At one of its ends the junction is not consistent with the germline gene, which may arise from a read error. The chain couples TRBV7-7 to TRBJ2-2; 10 positions agree with TRBD2. The CDR3 totals 18 residues. The V gene's germline CDR1 is SSHAT and CDR2 FNYEAQ (reference sequence). The CDR3 loop is CASSPAPGTSEVTGELFF. In nucleotides, the CDR3 is TGTGCTAGCAGCCCAGCCCCCGGGACTAGCGAGGTCACCGGGGAGCTGTTTTTT. Looking up the rest from reference TRBV7-7 and TRBJ2-2 gives the full variable domain: GAGVSQSPRYKVTKRGQDVTLRCDPISSHATLYWYQQALGQGPEFLTYFNYEAQPDKSGLPSDRFSAERPEGSISTLTIQRTEQRDSAMYRCASSPAPGTSEVTGELFFGEGSRLTVL.

The gene calls are TRBV7-6 and TRBJ2-3; 8 bases line up with TRBD2. From germline, CDR1 is SGHVS and CDR2 FNYEAQ. Trimming took 1 base from V and 5 from J; bases not matched to a gene: 14. The CDR3 sequence is 18 residues long. The CDR3 DNA reads TGTGCCAGCAGCTTAGTCCCCTTCGGCGGGAGGTCGATAGATACGCAGTATTTT. As protein: CASSLVPFGGRSIDTQYF.

This clone was counted a few times. J is TRBJ2-3 and V is TRBV5-4, with a tentative D call TRBD2 (6 bases). V was shortened by 7 bases and J by 0 bases, with 15 bases between the two germline ends. This CDR3 comprises 15 residues. From germline, CDR1 is SGHNT and CDR2 YYREEE (reference sequence). The CDR3 protein is CASRSASDSTDTQYF. The CDR3 nucleotides read TGTGCCAGCCGTAGCGCTAGCGATAGCACAGATACGCAGTATTTT. Using reference TRBV5-4 and TRBJ2-3 for the parts outside the CDR3, the full variable domain is ETGVTQSPTHLIKTRGQQVTLRCSSQSGHNTVSWYQQALGQGPQFIFQYYREEENGRGNFPPRFSGLQFPNYSSELNVNALELDDSALYLCASRSASDSTDTQYFGPGTRLTVL.

J is TRBJ2-1 and V is TRBV11-3, with 8 nucleotides matching TRBD2. Germline trimming cut 2 bases from V and 7 bases from J; bases unmatched to any gene: 7. This CDR3 is built from 15 residues. Per the germline V gene, CDR1 is SGHNT and CDR2 is YENEEA. CDR3: CASSLFGGAGNEQFF. CDR3 sequence (DNA): TGTGCCAGCAGCTTATTCGGGGGGGCCGGGAATGAGCAGTTCTTC.